This entry features one T cell receptor beta chain sequence. This clonotype was detected only a few times. Its antigen remains unidentified. Base qualities are not at hand, and no much larger clone is one base apart. This sample was taken from a study of early T cells in non-severe SARS-CoV-2 infection (dated by TCRdb to about 2021). Some background on the complete study: Because TCR sequencing relied on bulk RNA taken from unsorted whole blood, pairing of alpha and beta chains was not possible. Overall study outcomes, separate from this receptor: VDJdb matching was skewed toward anti-spike CD8 responses, so virus-specific expansions were likely underestimated and private and CD4 specificities were missed.

The library was prepared using 5' RACE. The sequencer listed for this sample is NextSeq 500. To correct for sequencing error and PCR bias, the TCR library protocol tagged individual cDNA molecules with unique molecular identifiers. TCR alpha and beta chains were both sequenced, and the abundances of alpha and beta sequences in each sample were closely correlated with each other. In the paper's pipeline: Decombinator V4 was used to annotate the V gene, J gene and CDR3 of the TCR sequences. Expanded TCRs were defined as changing significantly between any two time points under a Poisson model with p below 0.0001. TCR abundances were normalised to the total number of TCRs sequenced in each sample and reported as counts per million. MAIT TCRs were defined by TRAV1-2 paired with TRAJ12, TRAJ20 or TRAJ33, and iNKT TCRs by TRAV10 paired with TRAJ18. VDJdb, accessed 1 November 2021, was searched for CMV, EBV and SARS-CoV-2 annotated TCRs, with TCRs annotated for multiple antigens excluded. TCRdb reanalyzed the raw reads on its own, using fastp at Q25 for trimming and MiXCR for clone calling, and kept in-frame beta chains. CDR3 protein duplicates are merged, each entry listing the most common genes and DNA. The V and J calls here are based on TCRdb, not the publication. The sample has some 24,000 distinct CDR3 sequences on record, around 4% of them singletons. The ten largest clones capture more than 15% of the sample.

CDR3 length: 13 amino acids, cysteine to phenylalanine. CDR3 DNA is the only sequence kept; it has 39 bases, read in frame from the first base. Trimming takes 7 bases from V and 2 bases from J, and the germline ends sit 10 bases apart. As encoded in the germline V gene, CDR1 is SNHLY while CDR2 is FYNNEI. Set within a cohort of healthcare workers in London, UK, this nested case-control study involved weekly PCR testing of nasopharyngeal swabs along with blood sampling. Healthcare workers were recruited during the week of the UK lockdown, between 23 and 31 March 2020, and followed weekly for up to roughly 16 weeks.

The source is an adult who was a healthcare worker with PCR-confirmed SARS-CoV-2 infection or an uninfected control (not recorded which). Recombination connected TRBV2 to TRBJ2-3, with no confident D gene call. Source material: whole blood. CDR3 sequence: CASKSPSTDTQYF. The nucleotides are TGTGCCAGCAAAAGCCCTTCCACAGATACGCAGTATTTT. Beyond the CDR3, the reference TRBV2 and TRBJ2-3 genes provide the residues; the full variable domain reads: EPEVTQTPSHQVTQMGQEVILRCVPISNHLYFYWYRQILGQKVEFLVSFYNNEISEKSEIFDDQFSVERPDGSNFTLKIRSTKLEDSAMYFCASKSPSTDTQYFGPGTRLTVL.